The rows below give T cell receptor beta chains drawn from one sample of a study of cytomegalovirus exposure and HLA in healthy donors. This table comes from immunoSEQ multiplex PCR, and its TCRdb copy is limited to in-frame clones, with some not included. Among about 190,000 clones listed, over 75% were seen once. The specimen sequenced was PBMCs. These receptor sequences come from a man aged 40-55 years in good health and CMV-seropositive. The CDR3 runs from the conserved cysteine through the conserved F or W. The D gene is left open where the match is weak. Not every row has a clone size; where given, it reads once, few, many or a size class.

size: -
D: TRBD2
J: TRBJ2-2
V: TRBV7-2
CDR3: CASSLSGGGPSTGELFF
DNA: TGTGCCAGCAGCTTATCCGGCGGGGGGCCGAGCACCGGGGAGCTGTTTTTT

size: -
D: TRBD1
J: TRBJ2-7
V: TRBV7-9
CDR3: CASSFGAPGTALWEQYF
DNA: TGTGCCAGCAGCTTCGGAGCACCCGGGACAGCCCTCTGGGAGCAGTACTTC

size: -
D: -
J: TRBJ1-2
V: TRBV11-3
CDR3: CASLPTLGAVRGYGYTF
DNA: TGTGCCAGCCTACCTACCCTTGGGGCAGTTAGGGGCTATGGCTACACCTTC

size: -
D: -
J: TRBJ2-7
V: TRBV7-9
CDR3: CSSSPLSYEQYF
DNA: TGTTCCAGCAGCCCCCTCAGCTACGAGCAGTACTTC

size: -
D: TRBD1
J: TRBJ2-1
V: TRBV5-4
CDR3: CASSWGQGTDEQFF
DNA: TGTGCCAGCAGCTGGGGACAGGGAACGGATGAGCAGTTCTTC

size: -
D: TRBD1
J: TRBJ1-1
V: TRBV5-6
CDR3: CASSLDQQGILSEAFF
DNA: TGTGCCAGCAGCTTGGACCAACAGGGGATCCTTTCGGAGGCTTTCTTT

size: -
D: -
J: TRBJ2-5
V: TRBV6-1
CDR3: CASSDISPSVSTQYF
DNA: TGTGCCAGCAGTGATATAAGCCCTAGCGTATCCACCCAGTACTTC

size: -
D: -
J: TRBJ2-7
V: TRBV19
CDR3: CASGDVAYEQYF
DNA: TGTGCCAGCGGTGATGTCGCCTACGAGCAGTACTTC

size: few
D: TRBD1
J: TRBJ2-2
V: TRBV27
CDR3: CASSTQGSNTGELFF
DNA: TGTGCCAGCAGTACACAGGGGTCGAACACCGGGGAGCTGTTTTTT

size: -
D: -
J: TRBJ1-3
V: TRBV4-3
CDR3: CASSQSDSSGNTIYF
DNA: TGCGCCAGCAGCCAATCGGACAGCTCTGGAAACACCATATATTTT